A single sample gave rise to the 10 T cell receptor beta chains below, sequenced in a study of blood T cell repertoires in COVID-19. Repertoires were generated with immunoSEQ multiplex PCR, while TCRdb's copy carries only in-frame clones and drops some. The table has approximately 150,000 clones, 80% to 90% seen once. The sample taken for sequencing was peripheral blood. Source of these receptors: a young man with COVID-19, enrolled during active disease.

The chain uses TRBV28 and TRBJ2-1; no clear D. Germline lookup yields CDR1 MDHEN and CDR2 SYDVKM. V was trimmed by 3 bases and J by 5 bases, leaving 8 bases between them. The CDR3 has 13 residues. The chain's CDR3 is CASSFSANNEQFF. The CDR3, as DNA: TGTGCCAGCAGTTTCTCCGCGAACAATGAGCAGTTCTTC.

The rearrangement joins TRBV6-2 or TRBV6-3 to TRBJ2-3, with 10 bases fitting TRBD1. V trimming: 4 bases; J trimming: 8 bases; junction bases outside the gene matches: 9. The CDR3 is 15 residues long. The germline gives CDR1 MNHEY, CDR2 SVGEGT. The CDR3 DNA reads as TGTGCCAGCAGTTTGGGACAGGGGCTTGGGAGTACGCAGTATTTT. As protein: CASSLGQGLGSTQYF.

The V gene is TRBV7-9, the J gene TRBJ2-5, with 12 bases matching TRBD2. Trimming cost V 3 bases and J 3 bases; bases outside gene matches: 5. Germline V CDR1 and CDR2: SEHNR, FQNEAQ (reference sequence). This CDR3 spans 16 amino acids. Here the CDR3 reads CASSFRLAGEEETQYF. DNA for the CDR3: TGTGCCAGCAGCTTCCGACTAGCGGGAGAGGAAGAGACCCAGTACTTC.

The chain has TRBV18 and TRBJ2-5, with a possible D match to TRBD2 (5 bases). Germline V gene data show CDR1 as KGHSH and CDR2 as LQKENI. This CDR3 spans 14 amino acids. V lost 6 bases to trimming and J lost 1 base, with 12 bases between them. As DNA, the CDR3 is TGTGCCAGCTCCCGGACGGGATTCCAAGAGACCCAGTACTTC. Its protein product is CASSRTGFQETQYF.

The V gene is TRBV7-9, the J gene TRBJ2-3; D possibly corresponds to TRBD1 (7 bases). Germline V gene lookup returns CDR1 SEHNR and CDR2 FQNEAQ (reference sequence). The CDR3 contains 15 residues. V lost 5 bases and J lost 3, with 15 bases in between. CDR3 in DNA: TGTGCCAGCAGCCCTTGGACAGGAGGGACAGATACGCAGTATTTT. Encoded protein: CASSPWTGGTDTQYF.

This chain joins TRBV6-4 and TRBJ2-3, with TRBD2 matching over 10 bases. After removal of 2 bases from V and 6 bases from J, the junction contained 8 bases not matched to a gene. Germline V gives CDR1 MRHNA, CDR2 SNTAGT. The length of the CDR3 is 16 residues. The CDR3 nucleotides are TGTGCCAGCAGTGACGATCCTAGCGGGAGCTTCGATACGCAGTATTTT. Translation: CASSDDPSGSFDTQYF.

This CDR3 reads CASALEDTKETQYF. The CDR3 DNA is TGTGCCAGTGCCCTGGAGGATACTAAAGAGACCCAGTACTTC. V gene TRBV19 combines with J gene TRBJ2-5; perhaps TRBD2 as D (5 bases). Per the germline V gene, CDR1 is LNHDA and CDR2 is SQIVND (reference sequence). The CDR3 loop spans 14 amino acids. V lost 8 bases to trimming and J lost 3 bases, with 16 bases between them.

The chain is built from TRBV9 and TRBJ2-1, with D maybe TRBD2 (5 bases). The CDR3 spans 15 residues. Germline CDR1 is SGDLS and CDR2 is YYNGEE. The V end lost 2 bases, the J end lost 6 bases, and 15 bases lay between the germline ends. CDR3 residues: CASSVDDYLLNEQFF. In nucleotides, the CDR3 is TGTGCCAGCAGCGTGGATGACTACCTCCTCAATGAGCAGTTCTTC.

The chain is built from TRBV13 and TRBJ2-7; 9 bases fit TRBD1. Trimming cost V 5 bases and J 7 bases; bases outside gene matches: 9. Germline V gene data show CDR1 as PRHDT and CDR2 as FYEKMQ (reference sequence). There are 14 residues in the CDR3. Written as DNA, the CDR3 is TGTGCCAGCAGCGGGGGACAGGGTCTCTTTGAGCAGTACTTC. Its translation is CASSGGQGLFEQYF.

This rearrangement joins TRBV5-4 to TRBJ2-1; D is perhaps TRBD2 (6 bases). There are 16 residues in the CDR3. Germline-derived CDR1 and CDR2 are SGHNT and YYREEE (reference sequence). Trimming left V 4 bases short and J 6 bases short, with 20 bases between. CDR3 nucleotides: TGTGCCAGCAGCCTAACCCGACTAGTTAGGGGCAATGAGCAGTTCTTC. It codes for CASSLTRLVRGNEQFF.